This T cell receptor (beta chain) was found in a study of human T cells and chemical hapten exposure. Study details: Alopecia areata, totalis and universalis patients, mostly female, were included.

Notes on the study in general: Counts of expanded TCRs at PT1 were positively correlated with patch test score.

The V gene's germline CDR1 is WSHSY and CDR2 SAAADI. This CDR3 is 15 amino acids long. V dropped 3 bases and J dropped 0 bases, with 11 bases sitting between them. In this sample, this clonotype turned up many times. What it binds is not known. The time point was: pre-sensitization, week 0. As for treatment: therapeutic diphenylcyclopropenone sensitization with weekly scalp DPC. TCRdb fed the RACE reads into MiXCR, producing one record per CDR3 protein. This sample has about 110,000 distinct CDR3 sequences, with 9% to 15% found just once. The chain employs TRBV10-2 and TRBJ1-1, with no clear D. The sequenced sample was whole blood, obtained in connection with sensitization to the hapten diphenylcyclopropenone (DPC). The source is a woman aged 45-60 years with alopecia areata. Some clones in this sample may be carry-over from other donors' samples. In DNA form, the CDR3 reads TGCGCCAGCAGTGATTTAGACACCATGAACACTGAAGCTTTCTTT. Its translation is CASSDLDTMNTEAFF.